The 10 T cell receptor beta chains presented below share a single source sample, sequenced in a study of CD8 T cells in ankylosing spondylitis. The antigens these receptors bind are not known. General study points: The study identified a TCR beta motif of roughly eight highly homologous variants that appeared characteristic of ankylosing spondylitis blood.

In TCRdb, the 5' RACE reads were re-called with MiXCR into one record per CDR3 protein. This sample has more than 400,000 distinct CDR3 sequences, with roughly 5% found just once. Source material: blood, either unsorted or a sorted T cell fraction (not recorded which). These receptors were taken from a male donor with ankylosing spondylitis.

This clonotype was observed at least ten times. This chain uses TRBV24-1 with TRBJ1-1; unclear D gene. The CDR3 is 16 amino acids. Germline V lookup: CDR1 KGHDR, CDR2 SFDVKD. Trimming shortened V by 0 bases and J by 2 bases, and 12 bases separated the two germline ends. The CDR3 coding sequence is TGTGCCACCAGTGATTTGATGCGACACCCCAACACTGAAGCTTTCTTT. Translating gives CATSDLMRHPNTEAFF.

This clonotype showed up many times. The V call is TRBV5-1, the J call TRBJ2-3; tentatively, D is TRBD2 (5 bases). The CDR3 loop spans 15 amino acids. Looked up from germline, CDR1 is SGHRS and CDR2 is YFSETQ. Trimming removed 4 bases from V and 0 bases from J, with 12 bases in between. CDR3 amino acids: CASSVDFTSTDTQYF. CDR3 DNA: TGCGCCAGCAGCGTGGACTTTACTAGCACAGATACGCAGTATTTT.

This clonotype was seen at least ten times. The V and J genes are TRBV7-9 and TRBJ2-2; D gene uncertain. CDR3 size: 13 residues. Trimming shortened V by 2 bases and J by 6 bases, and 7 bases separated the two germline ends. Germline values: CDR1 SEHNR, CDR2 FQNEAQ (reference sequence). CDR3 region: CASSLWVSGELFF. DNA of the CDR3: TGTGCCAGCAGCTTATGGGTTTCCGGGGAGCTGTTTTTT. Looking up the rest from reference TRBV7-9 and TRBJ2-2 gives the full variable domain: DTGVSQNPRHKITKRGQNVTFRCDPISEHNRLYWYRQTLGQGPEFLTYFQNEAQLEKSRLLSDRFSAERPKGSFSTLEIQRTEQGDSAMYLCASSLWVSGELFFGEGSRLTVL.

This clonotype occurred many times. The chain links TRBV7-2 to TRBJ2-2, with D perhaps TRBD1 or TRBD2 (5 bases each). With 6 bases removed from V and 5 bases from J, the gap between germline ends came to 16 bases. Germline lookup yields CDR1 SGHTA and CDR2 FQGNSA. The CDR3 is 15 amino acids. Here the CDR3 reads CASSAGTYRTGELFF. In nucleotides, the CDR3 is TGTGCCAGCAGTGCCGGGACGTATAGGACCGGGGAGCTGTTTTTT.

This clonotype has at least ten counts. The V call is TRBV6-2 or TRBV6-3, the J call TRBJ2-7, with TRBD2 matching over 11 bases. The CDR3 runs 17 residues. Germline V gene data show CDR1 as MNHEY and CDR2 as SVGEGT. Trimming at V came to 2 bases and at J to 2 bases, leaving 8 bases not matched to a gene. CDR3 nucleotides: TGTGCCAGCAGTTACCCCACGGGACTAGCGGAGGCCTACGAGCAGTACTTC. It specifies CASSYPTGLAEAYEQYF.

The rearrangement uses TRBV5-1 and TRBJ1-2; perhaps TRBD1 as D (6 bases). The CDR3 length is 15 residues. The germline V gene has CDR1 SGHRS and CDR2 YFSETQ. The V and J ends lost 0 bases and 3 bases respectively, with 12 bases between them. DNA of the CDR3: TGCGCCAGCAGCTTGGGTTCGGGGGCGGACTATGGCTACACCTTC. This codes for CASSLGSGADYGYTF. The full variable domain, with the rest looked up from reference TRBV5-1 and TRBJ1-2, is KAGVTQTPRYLIKTRGQQVTLSCSPISGHRSVSWYQQTPGQGLQFLFEYFSETQRNKGNFPGRFSGRQFSNSRSEMNVSTLELGDSALYLCASSLGSGADYGYTFGSGTRLTVV.

The sample holds many counts of this clonotype. The genes are TRBV27 and TRBJ2-5, with 10 nucleotides matching TRBD2. The trim removed 10 bases at V and 2 bases at J, leaving 10 bases unmatched. CDR3 length: 15 residues. Looked up from germline, CDR1 is MNHEY and CDR2 is SMNVEV (reference sequence). The CDR3 DNA follows: TGTGCCACCAAAACCGGGACTAGCGCGCAAGAGACCCAGTACTTC. Protein: CATKTGTSAQETQYF.

This clonotype showed up just a few times. The J gene is TRBJ2-7, the V gene TRBV7-2; 7 bases line up with TRBD2. The CDR3 has 14 amino acids. The V gene's germline CDR1 is SGHTA and CDR2 FQGNSA. V lost 2 bases, J lost 9 bases, and 10 bases stayed unmatched. CDR3 nucleotide sequence: TGTGCCAGCAGCTTACGGCGGGAGCGGGTTGGGCAGTACTTC. Translation: CASSLRRERVGQYF.

The V call is TRBV7-9, the J call TRBJ1-4, with D perhaps TRBD1 (6 bases). Looked up from germline, CDR1 is SEHNR and CDR2 is FQNEAQ (reference sequence). This CDR3 has 15 amino acids. Trimming took off 1 base at V and 10 bases at J, with 16 bases between the two ends. As DNA, the CDR3 is TGTGCCAGCAGCTTAGAAGGGACAAGGTTTGGAAAACTGTTTTTT. Translation: CASSLEGTRFGKLFF.

The chain couples TRBV25-1 to TRBJ1-5; D uncertain. The CDR3 is 16 amino acids. Trimming stripped 9 bases from V and 1 base from J, with 19 bases between. Per germline, CDR1 MGHDK and CDR2 SYGVNS. CDR3 nucleotides: TGTGCCAGTTCCCCCAGAGGTACTCGGAGCAATCAGCCCCAGCATTTT. Residues: CASSPRGTRSNQPQHF.